These 30 T cell receptor beta chains originate from one sample sequenced in a study of cytomegalovirus exposure and HLA in healthy donors. 60 Vbeta and 13 Jbeta primers were used in PCR. The data were produced by immunoSEQ multiplex PCR, yet TCRdb's version contains in-frame clones alone and is incomplete. The data contain about 160,000 clones, just under 80% of them singletons. The sequenced material came from PBMCs. Receptors were obtained from a woman in her 50s in good health and CMV-seropositive.

This sequence joins TRBV11-1 and TRBJ2-7; 9 bases map to TRBD1. Unmatched junction bases numbered 9, after V lost 5 bases and J lost 4 bases. This CDR3 is 15 amino acids long. Per germline, CDR1 SGHAT and CDR2 FQDESV (reference sequence). CDR3 loop: CASSPLDRGKYEQYF. In nucleotides, the CDR3 is TGTGCCAGCAGCCCCTTGGACAGGGGAAAGTACGAGCAGTACTTC.

The chain recombines TRBV7-2 with TRBJ2-5, with a weak D call TRBD1 (6 bases). The CDR3 loop spans 16 amino acids. Trimming removed 2 bases from V and 1 base from J, with 14 bases in between. Germline CDR1 and CDR2: SGHTA and FQGNSA. The CDR3 loop is CASSLSVARGQETQYF. DNA for the CDR3: TGTGCCAGCAGCTTATCCGTCGCCAGGGGCCAAGAGACCCAGTACTTC.

The rearrangement joins TRBV28 to TRBJ2-6; 8 positions match TRBD2. The CDR3 is made up of 15 amino acids. V dropped 6 bases and J dropped 4; count of bases not matched to a gene: 5. Germline assignment: CDR1 MDHEN and CDR2 SYDVKM. This CDR3 is CASSLLAGGANVLTF. For the CDR3, the DNA is TGTGCCAGCAGCCTTCTAGCGGGCGGGGCCAACGTCCTGACTTTC.

This sequence joins TRBV4-3 and TRBJ2-5; D ambiguous. Trimming removed 1 base at V and 1 base at J, with 7 bases between. This CDR3 is 14 amino acids long. Germline assignment: CDR1 LGHNA and CDR2 YSLEER. In DNA form, the CDR3 reads TGCGCCAGCAGCCAAGCCCTTCTCCAAGAGACCCAGTACTTC. Translation: CASSQALLQETQYF.

The genes are TRBV10-3 and TRBJ2-7; a weak D match, TRBD2 (5 bases). This CDR3 is 16 amino acids long. CDR1 is ENHRY and CDR2 is SYGVKD in the germline V gene. V lost 6 bases and J lost 0, with 18 bases in between. The CDR3 DNA sequence: TGTGCCATCAGGGGAACCGGACGGGGAAACTCCTACGAGCAGTACTTC. Translated, it gives CAIRGTGRGNSYEQYF.

The chain couples TRBV5-4 to TRBJ1-2, with D possibly matching TRBD1 (5 bases). This CDR3 is 14 amino acids long. V lost 2 bases and J lost 4, with 12 bases in between. Germline values: CDR1 SGHNT, CDR2 YYREEE (reference sequence). The CDR3 nucleotides read TGTGCCAGCAGCTTAGGAGGGGCGATCTATGGCTACACCTTC. It codes for CASSLGGAIYGYTF. Complete variable domain (other parts from reference TRBV5-4 and TRBJ1-2): ETGVTQSPTHLIKTRGQQVTLRCSSQSGHNTVSWYQQALGQGPQFIFQYYREEENGRGNFPPRFSGLQFPNYSSELNVNALELDDSALYLCASSLGGAIYGYTFGSGTRLTVV.

The genes are TRBV28 and TRBJ1-1; D gene unclear. Germline V gene lookup returns CDR1 MDHEN and CDR2 SYDVKM. The V and J ends lost 6 bases and 7 bases respectively, with 15 bases between them. The length of the CDR3 is 13 residues. CDR3 amino acids: CASRPAKLLEAFF. The CDR3 region has the DNA TGTGCCAGCAGACCCGCCAAACTGCTTGAAGCTTTCTTT.

The sample holds a few counts of this clone. V is TRBV10-2 and J is TRBJ1-5; 7 bases fit TRBD1. CDR1 WSHSY and CDR2 SAAADI come from the germline V gene. Losses at the gene ends were 8 bases for V and 0 bases for J; bases not matched to a gene: 7. This CDR3 has 15 amino acids. Here the CDR3 DNA reads TGCGCCAGCGCCCGTACAGGGGTTAGCAATCAGCCCCAGCATTTT. Amino acids: CASARTGVSNQPQHF.

The chain uses TRBV27 and TRBJ2-5; TRBD1 matches at 9 bases. CDR1 and CDR2 from the germline V gene are MNHEY and SMNVEV (reference sequence). V shed 10 bases and J 3 bases; nucleotides not matched to a gene: 12. The CDR3 is 15 residues long. The DNA of the CDR3 is TGTGCCACTGCCACCTACAGGGGGCGCGAAGAGACCCAGTACTTC. Its translation: CATATYRGREETQYF.

The gene calls are TRBV6-6 and TRBJ1-2; TRBD1 might be the D (5 bases). With 4 bases removed from V and 4 bases from J, the gap between germline ends came to 10 bases. This CDR3 spans 13 amino acids. Germline CDR1 MNHNY, CDR2 SVGAGI (reference sequence). CDR3 DNA: TGTGCCAGCAGTTCGTCTGACAGCTATGGCTACACCTTC. This translates into CASSSSDSYGYTF.

The rearrangement uses TRBV7-2 and TRBJ1-1; TRBD1 matches 7 bases. V was clipped by 5 bases and J by 10 bases; unmatched bases: 4. Germline V gene lookup returns CDR1 SGHTA and CDR2 FQGNSA. The CDR3 spans 11 residues. The DNA of the CDR3 is TGTGCCAGCAGCCAAGACAGGGCAGCTTTCTTT. This sequence encodes CASSQDRAAFF.

This clone was seen once. DNA of the CDR3: TGTGCCAGTAGTATTGGGGACACTTATGGCTACACCTTC. Translation gives CASSIGDTYGYTF. This chain connects TRBV19 to TRBJ1-2; TRBD1 might be the D (6 bases). This CDR3 is 13 amino acids long. Germline lookup yields CDR1 LNHDA and CDR2 SQIVND (reference sequence). Between the trimmed V and J ends, which lost 3 bases and 5 bases, there was a span of 10 bases.

The genes are TRBV4-3 and TRBJ2-7, with 11 bases aligning to TRBD2. CDR3 length: 15 residues. V lost 3 bases and J lost 4; bases outside the gene matches: 5. The germline CDR1 and CDR2 sequences are LGHNA and YSLEER. The CDR3 DNA reads TGCGCCAGCAGCCATGGACTAGCGGGTCGATACGAGCAGTACTTC. This sequence encodes CASSHGLAGRYEQYF.

The gene calls are TRBV28 and TRBJ2-7; D unclear. The germline V gene encodes CDR1 MDHEN and CDR2 SYDVKM. V lost 7 bases and J lost 0, with 13 bases in between. The CDR3 contains 14 residues. The CDR3 DNA follows: TGTGCCAGCAACAAACCTTCGGGCTCCTACGAGCAGTACTTC. It translates to CASNKPSGSYEQYF.

This clone was picked up a small number of times. The chain carries TRBV27 and TRBJ2-1; 12 nucleotides agree with TRBD2. This CDR3 is 21 amino acids long. Trimming at V came to 1 base and at J to 8 bases, leaving 21 bases not matched to a gene. Germline V gene lookup returns CDR1 MNHEY and CDR2 SMNVEV (reference sequence). The CDR3 protein is CASSLLDSWLAGGGDRDEQFF. As DNA, the CDR3 is TGTGCCAGCAGTTTATTGGATTCTTGGCTAGCGGGAGGGGGGGATAGGGATGAGCAGTTCTTC.

V is TRBV9 and J is TRBJ2-1; possibly TRBD2 for D (5 bases). Germline V gene lookup returns CDR1 SGDLS and CDR2 YYNGEE. This CDR3 comprises 14 residues. V lost 4 bases and J lost 7, with 15 bases in between. The CDR3 coding sequence is TGTGCCAGCAGCCTTTATGACCGGGGTAATGAGCAGTTCTTC. As protein: CASSLYDRGNEQFF.

The chain recombines TRBV19 with TRBJ2-1; D unresolved. V was pared by 1 base and J by 0 bases, with 7 bases between. The CDR3 loop spans 15 amino acids. The germline CDR1 and CDR2 sequences are LNHDA and SQIVND (reference sequence). Here the CDR3 reads CASSIVLYSYNEQFF. In DNA, the CDR3 is TGTGCCAGTAGTATAGTTCTGTACTCCTACAATGAGCAGTTCTTC.

V gene TRBV11-2 combines with J gene TRBJ2-2; D possibly corresponds to TRBD1 (6 bases). The germline V gene has CDR1 SGHAT and CDR2 FQNNGV. CDR3 length equals 14 residues. Trimming shortened V by 4 bases and J by 4 bases, and 10 bases separated the two germline ends. The CDR3 spells CASSSNRATGELFF. The CDR3 coding sequence is TGTGCCAGCAGCTCAAACAGGGCCACCGGGGAGCTGTTTTTT.

This clone was picked up one time. The V gene is TRBV7-3, the J gene TRBJ2-5; 7 bases match TRBD1. V gave up 5 bases and J gave up 5 bases; unmatched junction bases: 8. CDR3 length: 14 residues. The germline V gene has CDR1 SGHTA and CDR2 FQGTGA. The CDR3 sequence is CASSAGGQAETQYF. In DNA form, the CDR3 reads TGTGCCAGCAGCGCCGGAGGACAGGCGGAGACCCAGTACTTC.

This rearrangement joins TRBV28 to TRBJ2-3; perhaps TRBD2 as D (5 bases). V lost 6 bases and J lost 0, with 7 bases in between. The CDR3 length is 13 residues. From germline, CDR1 is MDHEN and CDR2 SYDVKM. CDR3 nucleotide sequence: TGTGCCAGCAGAGCGGCTAGCACAGATACGCAGTATTTT. Protein: CASRAASTDTQYF. The whole variable domain, remainder taken from reference TRBV28 and TRBJ2-3, is DVKVTQSSRYLVKRTGEKVFLECVQDMDHENMFWYRQDPGLGLRLIYFSYDVKMKEKGDIPEGYSVSREKKERFSLILESASTNQTSMYLCASRAASTDTQYFGPGTRLTVL.

V is TRBV6-1 and J is TRBJ2-7; D is perhaps TRBD2 (6 bases). Germline assignment: CDR1 MNHNS and CDR2 SASEGT. Trimming shortened V by 4 bases and J by 4 bases, and 14 bases separated the two germline ends. The CDR3 has 14 residues. The CDR3 protein is CASSGLKGTYEQYF. CDR3 sequence (DNA): TGTGCCAGCAGTGGGTTGAAAGGGACTTACGAGCAGTACTTC.

The chain joins TRBV19 to TRBJ2-1; TRBD1 matches 8 bases. The V gene end was trimmed by 2 bases and the J gene end by 7 bases; junction bases not matched to a gene: 4. Germline CDR1 reads LNHDA; CDR2 reads SQIVND (reference sequence). CDR3 length equals 14 residues. The CDR3 protein is CASSIMNRGNEQFF. DNA for the CDR3: TGTGCCAGTAGTATAATGAACAGGGGGAATGAGCAGTTCTTC.

The V and J genes are TRBV7-2 and TRBJ2-7, with a tentative D call TRBD2 (5 bases). The V end was cut by 5 bases, the J end by 0 bases, with 11 bases between. CDR3 length: 14 residues. Per germline, CDR1 SGHTA and CDR2 FQGNSA. CDR3 residues: CASSGGPISYEQYF. DNA for the CDR3: TGTGCCAGCAGCGGCGGGCCAATCTCCTACGAGCAGTACTTC.

This clone was seen once. The chain has TRBV7-2 and TRBJ2-7; D is ambiguous. Per the germline V gene, CDR1 is SGHTA and CDR2 is FQGNSA. V lost 1 base to trimming and J lost 2 bases, with 6 bases between them. This CDR3 comprises 13 residues. CDR3 sequence: CASSLGSTYEQYF. The DNA for the CDR3 is TGTGCCAGCAGCTTAGGCAGTACCTACGAGCAGTACTTC.

The chain employs TRBV20-1 and TRBJ2-5; unclear D gene. V was clipped by 7 bases and J by 5 bases, with 11 bases between them. The CDR3 runs to 11 residues. Germline V gene lookup returns CDR1 DFQATT and CDR2 SNEGSKA (reference sequence). DNA of the CDR3: TGCAGTGTCGGGTCAAGGGAGACCCAGTACTTC. Translating gives CSVGSRETQYF.

V is TRBV7-2 and J is TRBJ2-1, with D maybe TRBD2 (5 bases). V was trimmed by 4 bases and J by 7 bases, leaving 8 bases between them. CDR1 and CDR2 from the germline V gene are SGHTA and FQGNSA. The CDR3 loop spans 12 amino acids. The CDR3 coding sequence is TGTGCCAGCAGCTGGACTGTAAATGAGCAGTTCTTC. Its protein product is CASSWTVNEQFF.

This clone was seen just once. V gene TRBV6-6 combines with J gene TRBJ1-4; 10 bases align to TRBD1. J gave up 7 bases and V 5 bases, and 7 bases lay outside the gene matches. The length of the CDR3 is 15 residues. Germline values: CDR1 MNHNY, CDR2 SVGAGI (reference sequence). CDR3 residues: CASSGADRGGEKLFF. In DNA, the CDR3 is TGTGCCAGCAGTGGGGCGGACAGGGGGGGTGAAAAACTGTTTTTT.

The chain joins TRBV10-3 to TRBJ1-6, with 8 bases fitting TRBD1. In germline, CDR1 is ENHRY, CDR2 SYGVKD. This CDR3 region has 14 residues. V gave up 4 bases and J gave up 9 bases; unmatched junction bases: 5. The CDR3 nucleotides read TGTGCCATCAGTGGGACAGGGTACGGTTCACCCCTCCACTTT. It translates to CAISGTGYGSPLHF.

The chain is built from TRBV19 and TRBJ2-5, with 13 bases aligning to TRBD2. The CDR3 is made up of 16 amino acids. V shed 3 bases, J shed 1 base, and the junction held 2 bases outside the gene matches. Germline CDR1 LNHDA, CDR2 SQIVND (reference sequence). CDR3 sequence reads: CASSIRTSGGQETQYF. Written as DNA, the CDR3 is TGTGCCAGTAGTATTAGGACTAGCGGGGGCCAAGAGACCCAGTACTTC.

The chain uses TRBV11-3 and TRBJ1-1, with 8 bases aligning to TRBD1. The CDR3 is 14 amino acids. The trim removed 4 bases at V and 9 bases at J, leaving 10 bases unmatched. In germline, CDR1 is SGHNT, CDR2 YENEEA. The CDR3 region is CASSYGTGAVKAFF. The DNA for the CDR3 is TGTGCCAGCAGCTACGGGACAGGAGCGGTGAAAGCTTTCTTT.